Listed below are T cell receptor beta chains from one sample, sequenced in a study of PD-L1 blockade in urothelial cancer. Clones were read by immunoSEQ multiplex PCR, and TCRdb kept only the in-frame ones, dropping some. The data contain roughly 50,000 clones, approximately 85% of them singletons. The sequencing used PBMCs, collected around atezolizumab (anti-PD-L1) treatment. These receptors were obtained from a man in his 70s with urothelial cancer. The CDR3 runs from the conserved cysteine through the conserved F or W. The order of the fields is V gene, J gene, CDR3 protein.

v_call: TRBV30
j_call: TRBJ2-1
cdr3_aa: CAWMAGTTAFF

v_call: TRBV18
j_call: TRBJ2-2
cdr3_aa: CASSPGLAGGLSTGELFF

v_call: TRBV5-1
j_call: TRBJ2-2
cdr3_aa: CASRGGQGANTGELFF

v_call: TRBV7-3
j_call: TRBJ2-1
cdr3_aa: CASSDPGQDNEQFF

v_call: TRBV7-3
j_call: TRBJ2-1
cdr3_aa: CASSLGTSGTDEQFF

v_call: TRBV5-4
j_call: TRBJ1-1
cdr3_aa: CASSLRTLNTEAFF

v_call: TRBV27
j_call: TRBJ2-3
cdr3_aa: CARTGVTDTQYF

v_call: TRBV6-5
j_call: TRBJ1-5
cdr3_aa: CASRSAGVGPQHF

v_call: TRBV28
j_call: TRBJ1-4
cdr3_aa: CASRGQTIGEKLFF

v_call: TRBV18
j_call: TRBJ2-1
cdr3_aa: CASSPPRTSGRARVNEQFF

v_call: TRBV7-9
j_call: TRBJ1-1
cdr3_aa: CASSFVGTGNTEAFF

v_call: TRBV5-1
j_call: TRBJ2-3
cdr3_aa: CASSLGRGSTDTQYF

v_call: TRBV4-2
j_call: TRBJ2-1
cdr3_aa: CASSQVRTSGSSYNEQFF

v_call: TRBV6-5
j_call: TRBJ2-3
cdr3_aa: CASRSLQGYGGAYF

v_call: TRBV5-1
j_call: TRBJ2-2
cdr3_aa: CASSSLAAGELFF

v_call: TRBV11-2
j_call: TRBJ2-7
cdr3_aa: CASSPYGQGSIYEQYF

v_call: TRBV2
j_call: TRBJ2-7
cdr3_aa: CASAAGYYEQYF

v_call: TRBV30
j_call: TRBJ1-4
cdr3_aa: CAWSVIGGQGTEKLFF

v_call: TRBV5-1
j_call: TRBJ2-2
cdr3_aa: CASRLGGAGELFF

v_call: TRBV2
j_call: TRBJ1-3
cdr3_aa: CASSSGTGISGNTIYF

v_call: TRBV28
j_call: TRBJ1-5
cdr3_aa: CASRRTGSGNQPQHF

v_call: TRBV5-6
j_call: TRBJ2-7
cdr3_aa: CASSLKGGYEQYF

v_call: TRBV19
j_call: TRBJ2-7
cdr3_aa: CATLNAGEQYF

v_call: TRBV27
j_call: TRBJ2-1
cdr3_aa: CASSGLLSSYNEQFF

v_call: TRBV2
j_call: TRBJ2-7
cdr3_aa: CASSPSSGGAYEQYF

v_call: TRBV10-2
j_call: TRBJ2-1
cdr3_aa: CASRDPLAGGGYNEQFF

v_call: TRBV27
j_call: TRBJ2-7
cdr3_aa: CASSLSVAGYEQYF

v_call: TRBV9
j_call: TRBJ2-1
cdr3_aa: CASSVSGGLSYNEQFF

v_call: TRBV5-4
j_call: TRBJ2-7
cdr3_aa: CASSKPGRGKSYEQYF

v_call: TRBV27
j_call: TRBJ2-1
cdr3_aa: CASSTSIEQFF

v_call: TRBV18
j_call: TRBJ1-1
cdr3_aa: CASSPGQGNTEAFF

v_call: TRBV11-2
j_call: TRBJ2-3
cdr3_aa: CASSNRQGRTDTQYF

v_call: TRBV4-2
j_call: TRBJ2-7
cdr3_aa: CASSPQNGRADEQYF

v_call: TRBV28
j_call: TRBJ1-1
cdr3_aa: CASSGGQGNTEAFF

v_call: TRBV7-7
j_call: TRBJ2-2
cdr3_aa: CASSPGQGVANTGELFF

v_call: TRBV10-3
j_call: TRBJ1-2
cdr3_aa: CATAGLLGGYTF

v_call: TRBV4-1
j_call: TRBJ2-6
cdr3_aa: CASSQESGANVLTF

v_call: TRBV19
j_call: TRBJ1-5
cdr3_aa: CASKDRQGENQPQHF

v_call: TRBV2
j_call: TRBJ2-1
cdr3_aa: CASSEVGLAANEQFF

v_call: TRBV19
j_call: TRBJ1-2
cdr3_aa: CASSTTGGSGYTF